The T cell receptor beta chain under discussion was sequenced for a study of T-cell reconstitution after alpha-beta-depleted transplantation in children. Findings and caveats of the study: After one year, T-cell counts and TCRbeta diversity mostly came from new T cells. Expanded clones from the graft, numbering several hundred, reportedly supplied alpha-beta T cells about two months after transplant. From surviving recipient T cells and thymic progenitors came the high day-60 TCRbeta diversity observed in some patients.

This clonotype was detected ten times or more. Its antigen is unidentified. Preparing the TCRbeta library involved the use of unique molecular identifiers. A single record per CDR3 protein comes from TCRdb applying MiXCR to the PCR reads. The table records 400,000 to 550,000 distinct CDR3 sequences, roughly 10% of them present only once. The germline V gene encodes CDR1 LNHNV and CDR2 YYDKDF (reference sequence). This CDR3 spans 16 amino acids. V was clipped by 4 bases and J by 0 bases, with 15 bases between them. The sample here was PBMCs, taken before TCRalphabeta/CD19-depleted stem cell transplant. The source of this sequence is a child aged 2-15 years with inherited bone marrow failure, due to receive a stem cell transplant. The J gene is TRBJ1-2, the V gene TRBV15; weak D call: TRBD1 (6 bases). This chain's CDR3 is CATSKRFRDTNYGYTF. CDR3 nucleotides: TGTGCCACCAGCAAGAGGTTCAGGGACACTAACTATGGCTACACCTTC.